Below are 29 T cell receptor beta chains sequenced from a single sample in a study of blood T cell repertoires in COVID-19. Clones were sequenced by immunoSEQ multiplex PCR, and TCRdb holds only the in-frame ones, with some missing. The table has about 59,000 clones, around 80% seen once. Sequencing input: peripheral blood. The source is a man of 80 years or more with acute or convalescent COVID-19.

The CDR3 loop is CASSVAQSSSYNEQFF. DNA for the CDR3: TGTGCCAGCAGCGTAGCACAGTCGAGCTCCTACAATGAGCAGTTCTTC. The chain links TRBV9 to TRBJ2-1; D call uncertain. Trimming removed 0 bases from V and 0 bases from J, with 10 bases in between. Germline V gives CDR1 SGDLS, CDR2 YYNGEE. This CDR3 has 16 amino acids.

The chain couples TRBV3-1 (or the pseudogene TRBV3-2) to TRBJ1-3; D is ambiguous. Trimming removed 3 bases at V and 0 bases at J, with 6 bases between. This CDR3 has 14 residues. Germline-derived CDR1 and CDR2 are LGHDT and YNNKEL (reference sequence). The CDR3 DNA sequence: TGTGCCAGCAGCCAGACATCCTCTGGAAACACCATATATTTT. Protein: CASSQTSSGNTIYF.

The chain is built from TRBV11-3 and TRBJ2-2; D is possibly TRBD2 (5 bases). V dropped 5 bases and J dropped 5 bases, with 9 bases sitting between them. This CDR3 comprises 13 residues. Germline V gives CDR1 SGHNT, CDR2 YENEEA. DNA of the CDR3: TGTGCCAGCAGCCCAGAGGGAACCGGGGAGCTGTTTTTT. Its protein product is CASSPEGTGELFF.

The DNA of the CDR3 is TGTGCCAGCAGTGATGTAAATGAGCAGTTCTTC. Its protein is CASSDVNEQFF. This chain connects TRBV25-1 to TRBJ2-1; D is undetermined. The CDR3 extends over 11 amino acids. V was cut by 3 bases and J by 7 bases, with 4 bases left in between. CDR1 and CDR2 (germline): MGHDK, SYGVNS.

The CDR3 bases are TGTGCCAGCAGCTTGCGGAGCACAGATACGCAGTATTTT. Amino acids: CASSLRSTDTQYF. The genes are TRBV13 and TRBJ2-3, with unresolved D. V was clipped by 3 bases and J by 0 bases, with 4 bases between them. The CDR3 covers 13 residues. CDR1 PRHDT and CDR2 FYEKMQ come from the germline V gene (reference sequence).

The V and J genes are TRBV30 and TRBJ1-2; D unclear. CDR1 and CDR2 (germline): GTSNPN, SVGIG (reference sequence). The CDR3 consists of 13 residues. Trimming removed 3 bases from V and 4 bases from J, with 12 bases in between. The CDR3 loop is CAWSGGIIYGYTF. The CDR3 DNA follows: TGTGCCTGGAGCGGAGGGATTATCTATGGCTACACCTTC.

This clone showed up just a few times. The chain employs TRBV19 and TRBJ2-1, with TRBD1 identical over 8 bases. J lost 6 bases, V lost 6 bases, and 7 bases had no gene match. The germline gives CDR1 LNHDA, CDR2 SQIVND (reference sequence). This CDR3 contains 14 residues. CDR3 coding DNA: TGTGCCAGTAGCACAGGGGGAAGGGGCAATGAGCAGTTCTTC. Translation gives CASSTGGRGNEQFF.

The V and J genes are TRBV19 and TRBJ2-5; D is ambiguous. CDR1 is LNHDA, CDR2 SQIVND, per germline (reference sequence). Trimming took 3 bases from V and 4 from J, leaving 12 bases between them. This CDR3 has 14 residues. CDR3 sequence reads: CASSISPSTETQYF. The DNA of the CDR3 is TGTGCCAGTAGTATTTCACCTAGTACAGAGACCCAGTACTTC.

The chain uses TRBV6-5 and TRBJ1-2; D perhaps matches TRBD1 (6 bases). Trimming shortened V by 4 bases and J by 8 bases, and 14 bases separated the two germline ends. CDR3 length: 13 amino acids. Germline loops: CDR1 MNHEY, CDR2 SVGAGI. The CDR3 is CASSSWGLRGYTF. As DNA, the CDR3 is TGTGCCAGCAGTTCGTGGGGGCTGAGAGGCTACACCTTC.

This clone was counted only a few times. The chain links TRBV15 to TRBJ2-5; D is possibly TRBD2 (5 bases). The V and J ends lost 0 bases and 5 bases respectively, with 16 bases between them. The CDR3 runs to 16 residues. The germline V gene encodes CDR1 LNHNV and CDR2 YYDKDF (reference sequence). DNA for the CDR3: TGTGCCACCAGCAGAGATCGGCCGGGGTCCTCGGAGACCCAGTACTTC. It specifies CATSRDRPGSSETQYF.

This clone was recorded only once. The V and J genes are TRBV19 and TRBJ2-2, with 14 bases aligning to TRBD2. CDR1 is LNHDA and CDR2 is SQIVND in the germline V gene (reference sequence). CDR3 length equals 16 residues. J lost 5 bases, V lost 3 bases, and 2 bases had no gene match. CDR3 nucleotides: TGTGCCAGTAGTATTGGACTAGCGGGGGGAACCGGGGAGCTGTTTTTT. Translated: CASSIGLAGGTGELFF.

The chain recombines TRBV5-4 with TRBJ1-2; the D gene is possibly TRBD1 (6 bases). V was trimmed by 6 bases and J by 6 bases, leaving 12 bases between them. Germline CDR1 SGHNT, CDR2 YYREEE (reference sequence). CDR3 length: 12 amino acids. In nucleotides, the CDR3 is TGTGCCAGCAAAATCAACAGGGATGGCTACACCTTC. This sequence encodes CASKINRDGYTF.

V gene TRBV5-4 combines with J gene TRBJ1-3, with D possibly matching TRBD1 (6 bases). V lost 0 bases to trimming and J lost 4 bases, with 11 bases between them. The CDR3 spans 15 residues. Germline V CDR1 and CDR2: SGHNT, YYREEE (reference sequence). CDR3 in DNA: TGTGCCAGCAGCTTGGACAGGGCGAGGGGAAACACCATATATTTT. This gives the protein CASSLDRARGNTIYF.

The chain is built from TRBV5-1 and TRBJ2-2; TRBD1 matches 9 bases. The CDR3 has 16 amino acids. Germline-derived CDR1 and CDR2 are SGHRS and YFSETQ. With V trimmed by 5 bases and J by 2 bases, 7 bases remained unmatched. The CDR3 spells CASRPTGGTNTGELFF. The CDR3 nucleotides are TGCGCCAGCAGACCGACAGGGGGTACAAACACCGGGGAGCTGTTTTTT.

The chain is built from TRBV6-5 and TRBJ1-2; 7 nucleotides match TRBD1. V lost 6 bases, J lost 4 bases, and 8 bases stayed unmatched. This CDR3 spans 14 amino acids. Germline CDR1 MNHEY, CDR2 SVGAGI. CDR3 DNA sequence: TGTGCCAGCAGGGGAAGGGGGCGCGGCTATGGCTACACCTTC. Amino acids: CASRGRGRGYGYTF.

V is TRBV6-5 and J is TRBJ1-1; D might be TRBD1 (5 bases). With 6 bases removed from V and 4 bases from J, the gap between germline ends came to 12 bases. CDR3 length: 13 residues. The germline V gene has CDR1 MNHEY and CDR2 SVGAGI. The CDR3 bases are TGTGCCAGCAGGGGGCTTAGTGGCACTGAAGCTTTCTTT. Its protein product is CASRGLSGTEAFF.

The gene calls are TRBV24-1 and TRBJ2-5; 7 nucleotides align to TRBD1. V shed 9 bases and J 4 bases; nucleotides not matched to a gene: 4. The CDR3 length is 12 residues. CDR1 is KGHDR and CDR2 is SFDVKD in the germline V gene. DNA for the CDR3: TGTGCCACCCTCGCAGGGGGAGAGACCCAGTACTTC. Translating gives CATLAGGETQYF.

Only a few counts were recorded for this clone. The chain links TRBV5-1 to TRBJ1-2; no clear D. The germline V gene has CDR1 SGHRS and CDR2 YFSETQ. The V gene lost 4 bases and the J gene lost 4 bases, with 17 bases spanning the gap. This CDR3 is 15 amino acids long. The CDR3 protein is CASSRDPTPTYGYTF. The CDR3 DNA is TGCGCCAGCAGCCGGGATCCTACACCTACCTATGGCTACACCTTC. Complete variable domain (other parts from reference TRBV5-1 and TRBJ1-2): KAGVTQTPRYLIKTRGQQVTLSCSPISGHRSVSWYQQTPGQGLQFLFEYFSETQRNKGNFPGRFSGRQFSNSRSEMNVSTLELGDSALYLCASSRDPTPTYGYTFGSGTRLTVV.

This clone was seen only a few times. The chain links TRBV12-3 or TRBV12-4 to TRBJ2-7, with 8 bases lining up with TRBD2. With V trimmed by 3 bases and J by 7 bases, 5 bases remained unmatched. The CDR3 sequence is 13 residues long. CDR3 amino acids: CASSFGGGWEQYF. DNA for the CDR3: TGTGCCAGCAGTTTTGGCGGGGGGTGGGAGCAGTACTTC.

The chain employs TRBV19 and TRBJ2-3, with D possibly matching TRBD1 (6 bases). The CDR3 is 15 residues long. V lost 6 bases and J 1 base, leaving 14 bases between the germline ends. CDR1 LNHDA and CDR2 SQIVND come from the germline V gene (reference sequence). The DNA for the CDR3 is TGTGCCAGTAGGGTTTGGGCAGGGGGCACAGATACGCAGTATTTT. As protein: CASRVWAGGTDTQYF.

The chain recombines TRBV7-2 with TRBJ2-7, with D perhaps matching TRBD1 (5 bases). CDR1 and CDR2 from the germline V gene are SGHTA and FQGNSA. The CDR3 contains 15 residues. V lost 5 bases and J 0 bases, leaving 14 bases between the germline ends. The CDR3 sequence is CASSPDSYDSYEQYF. CDR3 DNA: TGTGCCAGCAGCCCCGACAGCTACGACTCCTACGAGCAGTACTTC.

This chain links TRBV6-5 with TRBJ1-4; 8 nucleotides line up with TRBD1. Germline CDR1 MNHEY, CDR2 SVGAGI. With V trimmed by 6 bases and J by 7 bases, 7 bases remained unmatched. The CDR3 runs to 14 residues. CDR3 coding DNA: TGTGCCAGCAGAAGGACAGGGAACACTGAAAAACTGTTTTTT. It encodes CASRRTGNTEKLFF.

This clone was counted between two and nine times. This sequence joins TRBV3-1 (or the pseudogene TRBV3-2) and TRBJ1-3; unclear D gene. The CDR3 loop spans 15 amino acids. Germline CDR1 reads LGHDT; CDR2 reads YNNKEL (reference sequence). Trimming shortened V by 2 bases and J by 2 bases, and 10 bases separated the two germline ends. The CDR3 DNA sequence: TGTGCCAGCAGCCAAACAGTGGGTCCTGGAAACACCATATATTTT. Translation: CASSQTVGPGNTIYF.

This clone was counted only a few times. The chain joins TRBV3-1 (or the pseudogene TRBV3-2) to TRBJ1-1, with 10 positions matching TRBD1. CDR1 LGHDT and CDR2 YNNKEL come from the germline V gene (reference sequence). Trimming at V came to 4 bases and at J to 5 bases, leaving 10 bases not matched to a gene. The CDR3 is 16 amino acids. Here the CDR3 DNA reads TGTGCCAGCAGCCGATCCAAAGGGACAGGGGAAACTGAAGCTTTCTTT. This translates into CASSRSKGTGETEAFF.

This chain joins TRBV24-1 and TRBJ2-7; 13 bases are shared with TRBD2. Germline CDR1 KGHDR, CDR2 SFDVKD. This CDR3 has 19 amino acids. The ends lost 4 bases at V and 4 bases at J; junction bases unmatched: 15. Here the CDR3 DNA reads TGTGCCACCAGTGACCCCGAAGGACTAGCGGGAGAGTTAAAATACGAGCAGTACTTC. Its translation is CATSDPEGLAGELKYEQYF.

This clone has only one observation. The V and J genes are TRBV25-1 and TRBJ2-6, with a weak D call TRBD2 (5 bases). This CDR3 comprises 17 residues. Trimming removed 4 bases from V and 0 bases from J, with 13 bases in between. The germline V gene encodes CDR1 MGHDK and CDR2 SYGVNS. CDR3 coding DNA: TGTGCCAGCAGTGGAACGGGGATCAGCTCTGGGGCCAACGTCCTGACTTTC. Protein product: CASSGTGISSGANVLTF. The variable domain in full, completed from reference TRBV25-1 and TRBJ2-6, reads EADIYQTPRYLVIGTGKKITLECSQTMGHDKMYWYQQDPGMELHLIHYSYGVNSTEKGDLSSESTVSRIRTEHFPLTLESARPSHTSQYLCASSGTGISSGANVLTFGAGSRLTVL.

V and J are TRBV7-8 and TRBJ1-1, with 9 nucleotides matching TRBD1. The CDR3 spans 17 residues. Germline V gene data show CDR1 as SGHVS and CDR2 as FQNEAQ. V gave up 2 bases and J gave up 2 bases; unmatched junction bases: 9. The CDR3 loop reads CASSLPGQGWRNTEAFF. The DNA of the CDR3 is TGTGCCAGCAGCTTACCGGGACAGGGATGGAGAAACACTGAAGCTTTCTTT.

The chain recombines TRBV3-1 (or the pseudogene TRBV3-2) with TRBJ2-4; D not resolved. CDR3 size: 16 residues. V was clipped by 0 bases and J by 3 bases, with 12 bases between them. Germline values: CDR1 LGHDT, CDR2 YNNKEL (reference sequence). CDR3 sequence (DNA): TGTGCCAGCAGCCAAGACGAACGGTATGGCAAAAACATTCAGTACTTC. It is translated as CASSQDERYGKNIQYF.

This sequence joins TRBV7-9 and TRBJ1-2, with D possibly being TRBD1 (5 bases). The germline gives CDR1 SEHNR, CDR2 FQNEAQ (reference sequence). The V end was cut by 4 bases, the J end by 12 bases, with 12 bases between. The CDR3 spans 11 residues. The CDR3 DNA follows: TGTGCCAGCAGCTCCGACAGATTCAACACCTTC. It is translated as CASSSDRFNTF.